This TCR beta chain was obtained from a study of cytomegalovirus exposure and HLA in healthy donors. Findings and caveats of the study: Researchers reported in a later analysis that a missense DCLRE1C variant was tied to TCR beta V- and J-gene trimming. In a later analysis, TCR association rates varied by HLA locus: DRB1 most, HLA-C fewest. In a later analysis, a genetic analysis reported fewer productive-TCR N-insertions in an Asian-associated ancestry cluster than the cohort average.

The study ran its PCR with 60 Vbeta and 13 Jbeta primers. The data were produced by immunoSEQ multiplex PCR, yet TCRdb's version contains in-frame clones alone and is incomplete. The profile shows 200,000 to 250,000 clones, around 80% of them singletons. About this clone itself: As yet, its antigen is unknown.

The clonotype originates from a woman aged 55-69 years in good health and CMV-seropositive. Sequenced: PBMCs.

CDR3 nucleotide sequence: TGTGCCAGTAGTACGGACATCGCCTATGGCTACACCTTC. Encoded protein: CASSTDIAYGYTF. The J gene is TRBJ1-2, the V gene TRBV19; TRBD1 might be the D (5 bases). This CDR3 contains 13 residues. Germline V lookup: CDR1 LNHDA, CDR2 SQIVND (reference sequence). The V end lost 4 bases, the J end lost 4 bases, and 10 bases lay between the germline ends.